This T cell receptor (beta chain) is drawn from a study of cytomegalovirus exposure and HLA in healthy donors. Looking at the study overall: The approximately 110 validation repertoires were reported in a later analysis to have been generated on the same platform as the 666 first-cohort repertoires. Study-wide results and caveats: Clusters of TCRs from the first cohort tended to co-occur in the approximately 120 validation repertoires (as a later analysis found). A few CMV-associated chains proved CMV antigen-specific in vitro. As was reported, the classifier diagnosed cytomegalovirus status with high specificity and sensitivity.

Sequencing was performed with immunoSEQ multiplex PCR; in TCRdb, only in-frame clones are kept and a portion is missing. The data hold roughly 45,000 clones, with about 94% observed a single time. As to this clone: Its antigen is still unknown.

The length of the CDR3 is 17 residues. The J segment lost 4 bases and the V segment lost 3 bases, leaving 11 bases of the junction unmatched. The germline V gene has CDR1 SGDLS and CDR2 YYNGEE. J is TRBJ2-3 and V is TRBV9, with 10 bases aligning to TRBD2. Source material: PBMCs. The TCR was taken from a woman aged 18 to 35 in good health and CMV-seropositive. The CDR3 region is CASSAMIAGGGADTQYF. CDR3 in DNA: TGTGCCAGCAGCGCAATGATAGCGGGAGGAGGGGCAGATACGCAGTATTTT.